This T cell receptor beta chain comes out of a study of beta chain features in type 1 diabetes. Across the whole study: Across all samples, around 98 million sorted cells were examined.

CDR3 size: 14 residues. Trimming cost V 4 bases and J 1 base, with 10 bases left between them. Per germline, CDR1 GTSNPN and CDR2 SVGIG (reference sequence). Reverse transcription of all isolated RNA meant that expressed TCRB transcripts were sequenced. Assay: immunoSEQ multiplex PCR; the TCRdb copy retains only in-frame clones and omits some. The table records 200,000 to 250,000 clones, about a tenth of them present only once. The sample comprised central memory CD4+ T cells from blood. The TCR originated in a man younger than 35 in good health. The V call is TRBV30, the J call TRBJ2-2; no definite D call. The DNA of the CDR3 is TGTGCCTGGAATCGGATGTTGAACACCGGGGAGCTGTTTTTT. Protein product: CAWNRMLNTGELFF.